This TCR beta chain derives from a study of cytomegalovirus exposure and HLA in healthy donors. Remarks on this clone: The antigen remains undetermined.

Study conclusions and caveats: An analysis was carried out later, and it reportedly showed fewer N-insertions in an Asian-associated ancestry cluster than the roughly 670-donor mean.

The primer mix had 60 Vbeta and 13 Jbeta primers. How the authors handled the data: An analysis that came later counted roughly 87 million unique TCR beta chains, 10 million to 11 million shared. TCRdb's copy holds only in-frame clones and misses some; the assay was immunoSEQ multiplex PCR. V, J and clone size were drawn from that table, and D and trimming were deduced from the DNA. The sample shows over 110,000 clones, 82% of them seen only once. This sequence originates from a woman aged 55-69 years in good health and CMV-seropositive. Material: PBMCs.

CDR3 sequence: CASTPGLLYNEQFF. CDR3 DNA sequence: TGTGCCAGTACTCCGGGACTACTATACAATGAGCAGTTCTTC. V is TRBV7-2 and J is TRBJ2-1; 7 positions match TRBD2. Germline loops: CDR1 SGHTA, CDR2 FQGNSA. The CDR3 contains 14 residues. Trimming at V came to 9 bases and at J to 4 bases, leaving 9 bases not matched to a gene.